Detailed here is one T cell receptor (beta chain). The sample belongs to a study of response to subunit inactivated influenza vaccine. MiXCR was run by TCRdb on the RT-PCR reads, yielding one entry per CDR3 protein. Of about 800,000 distinct CDR3 sequences listed, about 20% are singletons. V was trimmed by 6 bases and J by 3 bases, leaving 11 bases between them. This CDR3 region has 13 residues. Germline CDR1 reads SGHTA; CDR2 reads FQGNSA. The clonotype originates from a man in his fifties who received an inactivated influenza vaccine. Material: PBMCs from blood, obtained around 5 days after vaccination. The chain combines TRBV7-2 with TRBJ1-1; D remains unclear. CDR3 nucleotides: TGTGCCAGCAGACGGGTCTTTTACACTGAAGCTTTCTTT. Translated: CASRRVFYTEAFF.